This T cell receptor beta chain emerged from a study of T cells in Graves' hyperthyroidism and ophthalmopathy. Study conclusions and caveats: Most thyroid clonotypes expanded above 0.001 appeared in blood too.

The V gene lost 1 base and the J gene lost 2 bases, with 8 bases spanning the gap. The CDR3 length is 14 residues. Germline loops: CDR1 ENHRY, CDR2 SYGVKD. Patients counted as stable if ophthalmopathy did not develop within 18 months. The hyperthyroidism patients had all been newly diagnosed, and their disease duration was under 2 months. Their ages ranged from 18 to 65 years. RNA transcripts were the template for amplifying TCR beta CDR3 regions. In the first-round RT-PCR of the TCR CDR3, the HTBI primer set was used. Via MiXCR, TCRdb re-called the multiplex PCR reads, giving one row per CDR3 protein. Of hundreds of thousands of distinct CDR3 sequences in the sample, more than 45% were seen once. About this clonotype itself: What it binds is not known.

The genes are TRBV10-3 and TRBJ2-5; a possible D gene is TRBD2 (6 bases). Sequenced sample: peripheral blood or thyroid tissue (not recorded which). The sequence was collected from a young woman with Graves' hyperthyroidism. CDR3 coding DNA: TGTGCCATCAGTGAGTGGGGAGGACAAGAGACCCAGTACTTC. Translated: CAISEWGGQETQYF.